The 18 T cell receptor beta chains below come from one sample, sequenced in a study of CXCR3-negative and CXCR3-positive naive CD8 T cells (dated by TCRdb to about 2019). These receptors have no known antigen. Broader findings and caveats from the paper: TRB CDR3s from CXCR3-positive naive cells showed higher hydrophobicity (lower Kidera factor 4), lower energy, and higher strength and volume indices than CXCR3-negative naive cells.

The data were produced on a NextSeq 550. The Human TCR Profiling Kit (MiLaboratory) was used to make UMI-labeled 5' RACE TRB cDNA libraries. TCRdb reanalyzed the reads, keeping one entry per CDR3 protein sequence and omitting DNA. This sample's table lists 150,000 or so distinct CDR3 sequences. The ten largest clones take up under 0.35% of the sample. Material for sequencing was naive CXCR3+ CD8+ T cells from blood. The intended sense of this specimen's cell subset or site label: CD45RO-CCR7+CD27+CD95- naive CD8+ T cells expressing CXCR3 (TNR3+). These receptors were collected from a human donor in good health. Some clones in this sample may be carry-over from other donors' samples.

V is TRBV27 and J is TRBJ2-7; there is no DNA to check the TCRdb D call of TRBD2. The CDR3 is made up of 15 amino acids. Looked up from germline, CDR1 is MNHEY and CDR2 is SMNVEV (reference sequence). CDR3 in amino acids: CASGSLAGLAYEQYF.

This chain's CDR3 is CASSSWTGRVYEQYF. J is TRBJ2-7 and V is TRBV7-8; no DNA is available, so the TRBD2 call from TCRdb remains unchecked. The germline gives CDR1 SGHVS, CDR2 FQNEAQ. The CDR3 runs 15 residues.

The V call is TRBV20-1, the J call TRBJ2-7; TCRdb reports TRBD1, a call that lacks DNA to check it against. This CDR3 is built from 14 residues. Germline V gene lookup returns CDR1 DFQATT and CDR2 SNEGSKA (reference sequence). The CDR3 reads CSARDRRPRGEQYF.

The rearrangement uses TRBV5-4 and TRBJ2-7; the TRBD1 assignment by TCRdb is unverifiable without DNA. Germline-derived CDR1 and CDR2 are SGHNT and YYREEE (reference sequence). This CDR3 comprises 14 residues. The CDR3 sequence: CASSWDGTGNEQYF.

CDR3 amino acids: CASSSGGEFLPGELFF. The rearrangement links TRBV12-3 or TRBV12-4 to TRBJ2-2; TCRdb proposes TRBD2, but this gene call is untestable without DNA. There are 16 residues in the CDR3.

This chain joins TRBV27 and TRBJ2-1; the D call from TCRdb, TRBD2, cannot be confirmed without DNA. The CDR3 length is 14 residues. Germline loops: CDR1 MNHEY, CDR2 SMNVEV (reference sequence). CDR3 protein: CASSSIRIADEQFF.

V and J are TRBV13 and TRBJ2-5; without DNA, the TCRdb call of TRBD2 cannot be checked. CDR1 is PRHDT and CDR2 is FYEKMQ in the germline V gene (reference sequence). The CDR3 extends over 13 amino acids. This CDR3 reads CASSLEAQETQYF.

This chain connects TRBV4-3 to TRBJ2-3; there is no DNA to check the TCRdb D call of TRBD1. From germline, CDR1 is LGHNA and CDR2 YSLEER. The CDR3 contains 15 residues. CDR3 residues: CASSQEPRSADTQYF.

The chain is built from TRBV7-6 and TRBJ2-2; TCRdb calls TRBD1, which cannot be checked without DNA. Germline values: CDR1 SGHVS, CDR2 FNYEAQ. The CDR3 length is 13 residues. CDR3 amino acids: CASSFTGAGELFF.

V usage is TRBV5-1 and J usage is TRBJ2-1; TCRdb designates TRBD2, a call that cannot be tested without DNA. The germline V gene has CDR1 SGHRS and CDR2 YFSETQ. The CDR3 has 17 amino acids. CDR3 loop: CASSLGASGGEYNEQFF.

This chain joins TRBV30 and TRBJ2-1; absent DNA, TCRdb's TRBD1 call cannot be checked. CDR3 length: 13 residues. Germline lookup yields CDR1 GTSNPN and CDR2 SVGIG (reference sequence). The CDR3 protein is CAWSGKGGNEQFF.

The chain uses TRBV6-2 or TRBV6-3 and TRBJ1-5; TCRdb indicates TRBD1, and absent DNA this call remains unverified. The CDR3 length is 16 residues. Germline lookup yields CDR1 MNHEY and CDR2 SVGEGT. CDR3 region: CASSYRRPHSNQPQHF.

This rearrangement joins TRBV20-1 to TRBJ1-6; TCRdb returns TRBD1, unconfirmable since there is no DNA. This CDR3 comprises 14 residues. In germline, CDR1 is DFQATT, CDR2 SNEGSKA (reference sequence). The chain's CDR3 is CSAAPGVTNSPLHF.

V gene TRBV7-9 combines with J gene TRBJ2-1; TCRdb's D call, TRBD1, is unchecked because there is no DNA. This CDR3 contains 13 residues. Germline CDR1 is SEHNR and CDR2 is FQNEAQ (reference sequence). The CDR3 sequence is CASSVDRLNEQFF. Looking up the rest from reference TRBV7-9 and TRBJ2-1 gives the full variable domain: DTGVSQNPRHKITKRGQNVTFRCDPISEHNRLYWYRQTLGQGPEFLTYFQNEAQLEKSRLLSDRFSAERPKGSFSTLEIQRTEQGDSAMYLCASSVDRLNEQFFGPGTRLTVL.

The chain combines TRBV28 with TRBJ2-1; with no DNA, the TCRdb D assignment of TRBD2 cannot be verified. This CDR3 comprises 17 residues. CDR1 is MDHEN, CDR2 SYDVKM, per germline. The CDR3 region is CASSPIGTSGGAHEQFF. The full variable domain, with the rest looked up from reference TRBV28 and TRBJ2-1, is DVKVTQSSRYLVKRTGEKVFLECVQDMDHENMFWYRQDPGLGLRLIYFSYDVKMKEKGDIPEGYSVSREKKERFSLILESASTNQTSMYLCASSPIGTSGGAHEQFFGPGTRLTVL.

V usage is TRBV23-1 and J usage is TRBJ2-7; TCRdb's assignment of TRBD1 cannot be checked, as there is no DNA. TRBV23-1 is given ORF status, its function remaining uncertain. The CDR3 has 15 amino acids. The CDR3 region is CASSQPQGYSYEQYF.

The chain uses TRBV6-5 and TRBJ2-1. The CDR3 totals 15 residues. Germline CDR1 reads MNHEY; CDR2 reads SVGAGI. The CDR3 sequence: CASSPSTSSYNEQFF.

V usage is TRBV5-1 and J usage is TRBJ2-5; with no DNA, the TCRdb D assignment of TRBD2 cannot be verified. CDR1 SGHRS and CDR2 YFSETQ come from the germline V gene. The CDR3 consists of 17 residues. The CDR3 loop reads CASSWTSGRASRETQYF.